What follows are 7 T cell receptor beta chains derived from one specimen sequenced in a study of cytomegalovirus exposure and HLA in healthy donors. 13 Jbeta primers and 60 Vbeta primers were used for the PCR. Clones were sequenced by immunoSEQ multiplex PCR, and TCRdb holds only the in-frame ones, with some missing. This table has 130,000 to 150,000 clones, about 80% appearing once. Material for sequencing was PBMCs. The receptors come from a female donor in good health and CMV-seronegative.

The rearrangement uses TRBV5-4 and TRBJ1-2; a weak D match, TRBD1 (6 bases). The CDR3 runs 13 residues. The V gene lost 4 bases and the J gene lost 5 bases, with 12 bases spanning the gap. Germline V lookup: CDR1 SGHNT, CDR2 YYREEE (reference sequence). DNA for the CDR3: TGTGCCAGCAGCCTATCTACAGGGTATGGCTACACCTTC. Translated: CASSLSTGYGYTF.

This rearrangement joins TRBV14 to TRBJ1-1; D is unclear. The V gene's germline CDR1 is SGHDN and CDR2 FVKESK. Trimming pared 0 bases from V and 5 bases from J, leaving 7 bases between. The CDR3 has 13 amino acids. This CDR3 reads CASSQDWATEAFF. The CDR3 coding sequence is TGTGCCAGCAGCCAAGACTGGGCTACTGAAGCTTTCTTT. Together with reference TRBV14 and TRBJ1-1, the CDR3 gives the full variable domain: EAGVTQFPSHSVIEKGQTVTLRCDPISGHDNLYWYRRVMGKEIKFLLHFVKESKQDESGMPNNRFLAERTGGTYSTLKVQPAELEDSGVYFCASSQDWATEAFFGQGTRLTVV.

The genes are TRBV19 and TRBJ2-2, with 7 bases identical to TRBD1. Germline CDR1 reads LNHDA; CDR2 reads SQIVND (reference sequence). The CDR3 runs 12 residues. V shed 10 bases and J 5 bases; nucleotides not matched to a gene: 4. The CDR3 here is CATDRLTGELFF. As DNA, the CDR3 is TGTGCCACGGACAGGCTGACCGGGGAGCTGTTTTTT.

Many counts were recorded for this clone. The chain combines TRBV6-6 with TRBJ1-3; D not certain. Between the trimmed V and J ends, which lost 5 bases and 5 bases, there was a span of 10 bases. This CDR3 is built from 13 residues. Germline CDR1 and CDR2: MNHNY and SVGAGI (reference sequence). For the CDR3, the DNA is TGTGCCAGCAGTACCATGGCCAGAAACACCATATATTTT. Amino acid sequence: CASSTMARNTIYF.

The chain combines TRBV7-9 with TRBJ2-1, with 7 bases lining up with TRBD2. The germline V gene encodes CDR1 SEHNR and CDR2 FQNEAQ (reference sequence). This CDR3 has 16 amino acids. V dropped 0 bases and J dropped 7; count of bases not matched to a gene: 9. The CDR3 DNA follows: TGTGCCAGCAGCTTAGCTAGGCGGGGGAACGGGAATGAGCAGTTCTTC. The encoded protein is CASSLARRGNGNEQFF.

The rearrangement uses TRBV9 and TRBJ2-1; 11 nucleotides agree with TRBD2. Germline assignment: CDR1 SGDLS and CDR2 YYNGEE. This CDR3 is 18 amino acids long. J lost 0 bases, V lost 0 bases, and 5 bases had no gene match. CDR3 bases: TGTGCCAGCAGCGTAGAAGGACTAGCGGGCGGCTCCTACAATGAGCAGTTCTTC. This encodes CASSVEGLAGGSYNEQFF.

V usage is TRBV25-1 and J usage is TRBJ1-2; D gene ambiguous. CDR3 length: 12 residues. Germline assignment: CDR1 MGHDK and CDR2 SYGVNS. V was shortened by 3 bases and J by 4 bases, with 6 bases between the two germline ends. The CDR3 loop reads CASSDLIYGYTF. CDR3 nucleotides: TGTGCCAGCAGTGATTTAATCTATGGCTACACCTTC.